Sequencing of this T cell receptor beta chain was carried out in a study of CD8+ T cells in alopecia areata. Treatment specified: oral pan-JAK inhibitor, 5-10 mg twice daily. The CDR3 totals 14 residues. Germline-derived CDR1 and CDR2 are SQVTM and ANQGSEA. V lost 2 bases and J lost 8, with 15 bases in between. RNA, once extracted, was reverse transcribed into cDNA for use as the sequencing template. Produced via immunoSEQ multiplex PCR; TCRdb's table is partial and in-frame only. Seen here are about 290,000 clones, 58% observed once, and the top ten hold about 1.8%. A few counts support this clone. Its antigen remains unknown. General study points: Sequencing of scalp tissue also captures the resident alphabeta T cells of normal skin. Across lesional scalp, and particularly alopecia totalis/universalis, clonality surpassed that of normal scalp. Amid tofacitinib therapy, many expanded lesional clones stayed present in scalp and blood. Scalp clonality decreased significantly with tofacitinib, and so did expanded CD8+ clones among the top 100.

The source material was CD4+ T cells sorted from blood, sampled at week 24, from a patient treated with tofacitinib. The chain combines TRBV29-1 with TRBJ1-4; D is undetermined. The origin of this receptor is a human donor with alopecia areata. CDR3 DNA sequence: TGCAGCGTTGAATTGGCGGGAATGCACGAAAAACTGTTTTTT. Encoded protein: CSVELAGMHEKLFF.